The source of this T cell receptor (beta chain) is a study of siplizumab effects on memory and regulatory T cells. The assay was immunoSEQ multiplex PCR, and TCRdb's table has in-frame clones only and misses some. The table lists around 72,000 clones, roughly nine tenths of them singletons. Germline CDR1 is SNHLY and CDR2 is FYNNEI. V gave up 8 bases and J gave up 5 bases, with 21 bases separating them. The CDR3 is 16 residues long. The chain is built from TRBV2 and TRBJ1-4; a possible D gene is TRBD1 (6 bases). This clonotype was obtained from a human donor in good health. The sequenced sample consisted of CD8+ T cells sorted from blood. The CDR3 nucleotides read TGTGCCAGCCACCCAAAGGCCTGGACAGCGAATGAAAAACTGTTTTTT. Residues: CASHPKAWTANEKLFF.